These T cell receptor beta chains were read from a single sample in a study of human versus mouse CDR3 diversity and MHC coevolution. Clones were sequenced by immunoSEQ multiplex PCR, and TCRdb holds only the in-frame ones, with some missing. Found here are tens of thousands of clones, 93% of them singletons; the top ten hold over 1.3%. The source material was naive CD4+ T cells from blood. These receptors all stem from a person between 25 and 69 years old in good health. CDR3s include the opening cysteine and the closing phenylalanine or tryptophan. D genes are given only for firm matches. Part of the rows lack a size; the others show once, few, many or a class for expanded clones.

d_gene: .
abundance: .
j_gene: TRBJ2-1
v_gene: TRBV29-1
CDR3nt: TGCAGCGTTGATCGGGAGGGGGCACCTTACAATGAGCAGTTCTTC
CDR3aa: CSVDREGAPYNEQFF

d_gene: TRBD1
abundance: .
j_gene: TRBJ2-7
v_gene: TRBV5-3
CDR3nt: TGTGCCAGAAGCTTGGTATGGGAACAGGGGGCGGACTACGAGCAGTACTTC
CDR3aa: CARSLVWEQGADYEQYF

d_gene: .
abundance: .
j_gene: TRBJ2-7
v_gene: TRBV11-3
CDR3nt: TGTGCCAGCAGCGCACGGGGTTCCTCCTACGAGCAGTACTTC
CDR3aa: CASSARGSSYEQYF

d_gene: .
abundance: .
j_gene: TRBJ2-2
v_gene: TRBV6-1
CDR3nt: TGTGCCAGCATGGGGGGGGCAAAGAACACCGGGGAGCTGTTTTTT
CDR3aa: CASMGGAKNTGELFF

d_gene: .
abundance: .
j_gene: TRBJ1-2
v_gene: TRBV7-6
CDR3nt: TGTGCCAGCAGCTTAGAATCAGAATCTGGCTACACCTTC
CDR3aa: CASSLESESGYTF

d_gene: .
abundance: few
j_gene: TRBJ1-4
v_gene: TRBV19
CDR3nt: TGTGCCAGTAGTCCTGGTTTCGGTGAAAAACTGTTTTTT
CDR3aa: CASSPGFGEKLFF

d_gene: TRBD1
abundance: .
j_gene: TRBJ2-1
v_gene: TRBV18
CDR3nt: TGTGCCAGCTCGCCGGGACAGGGGAAGATCTATGAGCAGTTCTTC
CDR3aa: CASSPGQGKIYEQFF

d_gene: TRBD1
abundance: few
j_gene: TRBJ1-1
v_gene: TRBV19
CDR3nt: TGTGCCAGTAGCCTCCAGGGGGAGAACACTGAAGCTTTCTTT
CDR3aa: CASSLQGENTEAFF

d_gene: TRBD1
abundance: .
j_gene: TRBJ2-1
v_gene: TRBV7-8
CDR3nt: TGTGCCAGCAGCAACTTAGGGGGACAGAGCAATGAGCAGTTCTTC
CDR3aa: CASSNLGGQSNEQFF

d_gene: TRBD2
abundance: .
j_gene: TRBJ2-1
v_gene: TRBV7-3
CDR3nt: TGTGCCAGCAGCTCGGGACTAGCGGGAGAGTATGAGCAGTTCTTC
CDR3aa: CASSSGLAGEYEQFF

d_gene: TRBD1
abundance: .
j_gene: TRBJ2-7
v_gene: TRBV7-3
CDR3nt: TGTGCCAGCAGCCTCAGACAGGGGGGAGCCTACGAGCAGTACTTC
CDR3aa: CASSLRQGGAYEQYF

d_gene: .
abundance: .
j_gene: TRBJ1-1
v_gene: TRBV21-1
CDR3nt: TGTGCCAGCAGCACCGACAGGGTCGCAACTGAAGCTTTCTTT
CDR3aa: CASSTDRVATEAFF

d_gene: TRBD2
abundance: .
j_gene: TRBJ2-5
v_gene: TRBV18
CDR3nt: TGTGCCAGCTCACCAACGGCTAGCGGGAGGAAAGAGACCCAGTACTTC
CDR3aa: CASSPTASGRKETQYF

d_gene: .
abundance: .
j_gene: TRBJ1-1
v_gene: TRBV9
CDR3nt: TGTGCCAGCAGCGCCCCGACAGGGAACACTGAAGCTTTCTTT
CDR3aa: CASSAPTGNTEAFF

d_gene: TRBD1
abundance: .
j_gene: TRBJ2-7
v_gene: TRBV25-1
CDR3nt: TGTGCCAGCAGTATGACAGGGACCTACGAGCAGTACTTC
CDR3aa: CASSMTGTYEQYF

d_gene: TRBD1
abundance: .
j_gene: TRBJ1-1
v_gene: TRBV5-6
CDR3nt: TGTGCCAGCAGCTTGGGGGACAGAGGGCCGGTGACTGAAGCTTTCTTT
CDR3aa: CASSLGDRGPVTEAFF

d_gene: TRBD2
abundance: once
j_gene: TRBJ2-7
v_gene: TRBV18
CDR3nt: TGTGCCAGCTCACCCGTATCCGGCGGGAGCTACGAGCAGTACTTC
CDR3aa: CASSPVSGGSYEQYF

d_gene: .
abundance: .
j_gene: TRBJ2-3
v_gene: TRBV7-9
CDR3nt: TGTGCCAGCAGCTTTAGTGCTAGGGATACGCAGTATTTT
CDR3aa: CASSFSARDTQYF

d_gene: .
abundance: .
j_gene: TRBJ2-7
v_gene: TRBV21-1
CDR3nt: TGTGCCAGCAGCACGGCTCCGACAGGGTTCTCCTACGAGCAGTACTTC
CDR3aa: CASSTAPTGFSYEQYF

d_gene: TRBD1
abundance: .
j_gene: TRBJ1-5
v_gene: TRBV11-2
CDR3nt: TGTGCCAGCAGCTCTGGCGGGACAGGGGGGTTCAATCAGCCCCAGCATTTT
CDR3aa: CASSSGGTGGFNQPQHF